This section outlines one T cell receptor beta chain sequence together with its context. There are a few counts of this clone. Its antigen has not been determined. Germline is not matched at one junction end, which may reflect a read error. The CDR3 starts with the cysteine, ends with the phenylalanine, and has 13 residues. The CDR3 DNA has 39 bases and is translated from base 1. Via the germline V gene (reference sequence), CDR1 is MNHNY and CDR2 SVGAGI. This specimen comes from a study of cytomegalovirus exposure and HLA in healthy donors (dated by TCRdb to 2016 to 2017). Broadly, across the study: An earlier analysis of roughly 500 of the donors reported approximately 300 Gb of sequence data and 117 million unique TCR beta sequences from about 179 million T cells. An early release that covered roughly 600 HLA-typed donors contained approximately 290 gigabases of sequencing data and tens of millions of unique TCR sequences. Among the roughly 400 genotyped donors, approximately 82% belonged to the genetic ancestry cluster associated with self-reported Caucasian donors. The aim of the study was to test whether cataloging public T cell receptors could identify signatures of past pathogen exposure. Using immunosequencing, the study profiled T cell repertoires from about 610 subjects and related those repertoires to cytomegalovirus serostatus. A separate validation cohort of about 110 different subjects was used in addition to the 666-subject first cohort. The study combined high-throughput TCR immunosequencing, statistical association of individual TCRs with disease status, and machine learning to predict cytomegalovirus infection status. To study patterns of TCR occurrence, a later analysis re-analyzed previously published TCR beta repertoires from several hundred donors and added high-resolution HLA genotyping. Rather than using new phenotypic data, the later analysis identified candidate immune exposures from TCR beta sequences and from how often those sequences occurred across donors. An earlier analysis of fewer than 700 of the donors applied high-throughput TCR beta sequencing to assess whether each TCR beta V gene segment acted as functional or pseudogenic. Donor age, sex, ethnicity and CMV serostatus were compiled alongside the repertoire data. In a later genetic analysis, genome-wide SNP genotypes for about three fifths of the roughly 670 donors were used, and that subset was treated as a discovery cohort. Every repertoire in the discovery cohort had been generated on one and the same sequencing platform. HLA typing included class I and class II loci at four-digit resolution. The number of typed donors differed by locus: about 629-630 for A, B, C, DRB1 and DQB1; approximately 520 for DQA1; approximately 600 for DPA1; and about 470 for DPB1. Because of strong linkage in the cohort, roughly five DR-DQ haplotypes were treated as single units for association and clustering. Among 300 to 500 genotyped donors of the cohort, an average of about 240,000 unique TCR beta nucleotide sequences was sequenced per donor, of which about 18% were non-productive. Results and caveats for the whole study, not just this receptor: A further reported finding was that TCR beta sequences accurately predicted the HLA-A and HLA-B alleles for most subjects in the first cohort. Broadly in line with IMGT annotations, most TCR beta V segments showed up in productive rearrangements about 90% or about 30% of the time in an earlier analysis of 450 to 600 of the donors. Because some donors lacked HLA typing at each locus, the association tests relied only on the typed subset. It was suggested by the authors that the approach could potentially be generalized to other disease states and immunological phenotypes. A group of highly shared sequence variants was considered likely to be a technical artifact of the sequencing pipeline. When HLA alleles, especially DR and DQ, strongly co-occurred, attributing TCR associations to individual alleles was difficult. Compared with the approximately 720-donor mean, donors in an Asian-associated ancestry cluster had fewer N-insertions in productive TCRs, according to a later genetic analysis. In vitro tests confirmed that a few of the cytomegalovirus-associated TCR beta chains recognize cytomegalovirus antigens. V-gene and J-gene trimming of TCR beta chains was associated with a missense DCLRE1C variant in a later genetic analysis, and the association was replicated in an independent cohort. Sequencing depth was assumed to be roughly uniform across donors in the presence/absence analyses, though that assumption may not hold. Linkage disequilibrium might explain the correlated functional status among segregating V segments, but an unknown experimental factor could not be excluded. In a later analysis, HLA-associated TCR beta chains were found to be more clonally expanded and to have lower generation probabilities than equally common non-associated chains. A total of fewer than 200 TCR beta chains were listed by the study as associated with cytomegalovirus. At a false discovery rate of 0.05, a later analysis linked fewer than 20,000 TCR beta sequences to specific HLA alleles. Several of the top co-occurrence clusters appeared to be linked to parvovirus B19, influenza, CMV and Epstein-Barr virus, according to a later analysis. The cohort was sequenced for TCR beta chains only, and without alpha or paired-chain data the features that could be detected were limited. Because counts were too low, seventeen rarely observed V segments, including chromosome 9 orphons, were left out of the earlier analysis of 500 to 650 of the donors. A later analysis found that TCR association rates varied across HLA loci, with DRB1 alleles showing the most associated TCRs and HLA-C alleles the fewest. The only immune exposure information available for the cohort was CMV serostatus. While some public TCRs were present in many individuals, most TCR sequences turned up only very rarely across donors. In a later analysis, most CMV-associated TCR beta chains were found to appear HLA-restricted, with HLA associations seemingly driven largely by CMV exposure. Some IMGT-functional V segments, including TRBV6-2 and TRBV6-3, could not be told apart with the 87-base-pair reads, so those segments were excluded. The classifier was reported to diagnose cytomegalovirus status with high specificity and sensitivity in both the original cohort and the validation cohort.

Library preparation used the immunoSEQ multiplex PCR assay. For the multiplex PCR, a mixture combining 60 forward primers for TCR Vbeta segments and 13 reverse primers for TCR Jbeta segments was used. The CDR3 region of rearranged TCR beta genes was amplified from genomic DNA by a multiplex PCR assay. Amplified TCR beta libraries were sequenced as 87-base-pair reads on the Illumina HiSeq System. The published analysis was carried out like this. In a later analysis, roughly 80 million unique TCR beta chains were counted across the roughly 700 repertoires, and roughly 11 million of these chains were shared by at least two donors. To remove PCR and sequencing errors, raw reads were error-corrected and collapsed into unique sequences using a nearest-neighbor algorithm that merged closely related sequences. CDR3 sequences were aligned to IMGT reference sequences to assign V, D and J gene segments. For a sequence to be retained, a match of at least six nucleotides was required to both a V gene segment and a J gene segment. A rearrangement was called productive if the CDR3 had no stop codons and remained in frame with V and J, and every other rearrangement was called non-productive. Following IMGT convention, CDR3 was defined as the stretch from the second conserved V-encoded cysteine to the conserved J-encoded phenylalanine. Sequences without an unambiguous match to a single V gene segment were excluded from the earlier analysis of 450 to 650 of the donors. In an earlier analysis of approximately 590 of the donors, a V segment was called functional when productive rearrangements were above 56.7%, and segregating when the standard deviation between donors exceeded 5%. A statistical classification framework was built to diagnose cytomegalovirus status from the catalog of TCR beta chain sequences. In a later analysis, TCR nucleotide sequences were compared against IMGT/GENE-DB human TR gene sequences so that V and J genes could be assigned. A later analysis assigned CDR3 sequences and most-parsimonious VDJ recombination scenarios with the TCRdist pipeline. In a later analysis, every TCR beta chain was defined by the combination of its CDR3 amino acid sequence and its V-gene family, and reads without a unique V-gene family were dropped. As a way to deal with suspected cross-contamination and a sequencing artifact, a later analysis dropped more than 500 nucleotide sequences that were highly shared and had low generation probability. A later analysis calculated a clonal expansion index for each public chain from normalized within-repertoire ranks of inferred template counts. In a later analysis, generation probabilities were computed using a VDJ recombination model fitted to out-of-frame rearrangements, and the results were checked against IGoR. A later analysis scored TCR-TCR, TCR-HLA and TCR-CMV co-occurrence with hypergeometric tests, applying a repertoire-size bias correction to TCR pairs. False discovery rates were estimated in a later analysis by permuting HLA or CMV assignments 20 times. In a later analysis, co-occurring TCRs were grouped using DBSCAN, with TCRdist sequence similarity added in when clustering inside HLA-allele-positive subsets. Repertoires with fewer than 30,000 or more than 120,000 public chains were left out of co-occurrence clustering, as were a few repertoires with anomalous nucleotide sharing. In TCRdb, the immuneACCESS table is reduced to in-frame sequences with V and J assigned. These tables do not hold every clone; where another copy was compared, an unresolved V gene accounts for under half, and the others remain unexplained. The DNA gave D and trimming, while V, J and clone size come from that table. Within this sample are about 130,000 clones, with approximately 80% of them counted one time only. The ten largest clonotypes hold approximately 11% of the sample.

The cohort was made up of roughly 670 healthy bone marrow donors. At the time of sampling, all cohort members were nominally healthy, though unrecorded immune exposures were likely present. The donor was CMV seropositive and belonged to the group of 250 to 350 seropositive cohort members. A peripheral blood sample was collected from each donor, and TCR beta sequencing was performed on peripheral blood mononuclear cells. Genomic DNA was extracted from the blood cell samples with the Qiagen DNeasy Blood Extraction Kit. Sequencing was carried out using PBMCs. The source is a male donor in good health and CMV-seropositive. The chain was built from TRBV6-6 and TRBJ1-2; the best D guess is TRBD1, with 6 bases matching. The DNA sequence follows: TGTGCCAGCAGCCCCGGGACACCTTTGGGCCCACTTTTC. This gives the protein CASSPGTPLGPLF.